The 9 T cell receptor beta chains in this list originate from one sample, sequenced in a study of cytomegalovirus exposure and HLA in healthy donors (TCRdb year 2017). Receptor libraries were prepared by the immunoSEQ multiplex PCR assay. For the multiplex PCR, a mixture combining 60 forward primers for TCR Vbeta segments and 13 reverse primers for TCR Jbeta segments was used. As stored in TCRdb, this immuneACCESS dataset retains in-frame rearrangements with V and J assigned. A fraction of the clones does not appear; measured against another copy, unresolved V genes explain less than half of the discrepancy, and the remainder lacks a known reason. The sample table records roughly 120,000 clones; about 74% of these occur just once. Roughly 2.5% of the sample rests with the top ten. Sequenced input: PBMCs. The receptor source for this set is a woman in her forties in good health and CMV-seropositive.

The rearrangement uses TRBV19 and TRBJ1-5, with D possibly matching TRBD1 (5 bases). This CDR3 is built from 14 residues. V dropped 7 bases and J dropped 2 bases, with 12 bases sitting between them. Germline V lookup: CDR1 LNHDA, CDR2 SQIVND (reference sequence). Written as DNA, the CDR3 is TGTGCCAGTACCGGGGGTGGAGGCAATCAGCCCCAGCATTTT. As protein: CASTGGGGNQPQHF.

The chain has TRBV11-2 and TRBJ1-4, with D possibly TRBD1 on 5 matching bases. The V end was cut by 0 bases, the J end by 7 bases, with 6 bases between. Germline CDR1 reads SGHAT; CDR2 reads FQNNGV. This CDR3 is built from 13 residues. The DNA of the CDR3 is TGTGCCAGCAGCTTAGACAGGGTTGAAAAACTGTTTTTT. Its protein is CASSLDRVEKLFF.

The chain employs TRBV11-1 and TRBJ2-2, with 15 bases matching TRBD2. CDR3 length equals 18 residues. In germline, CDR1 is SGHAT, CDR2 FQDESV (reference sequence). Trimming took 4 bases from V and 5 from J; bases not matched to a gene: 8. CDR3: CASSSWTSGRVSTGELFF. CDR3 DNA: TGTGCCAGCAGCTCCTGGACTAGCGGGAGGGTCTCGACCGGGGAGCTGTTTTTT.

Note on this clone: This CDR3 is also generated by other DNA sequences in the sample. The gene calls are TRBV7-3 and TRBJ2-1; 7 bases map to TRBD2. Germline CDR1 is SGHTA and CDR2 is FQGTGA. This CDR3 is built from 14 residues. V lost 0 bases, J lost 4 bases, and 0 bases stayed unmatched. Here the CDR3 reads CASSLTGGYNEQFF. The CDR3 DNA is TGTGCCAGCAGCTTAACCGGGGGGTACAATGAGCAGTTCTTC.

V gene TRBV4-2 combines with J gene TRBJ1-5; D perhaps matches TRBD1 (6 bases). Looked up from germline, CDR1 is LGHNA and CDR2 is YNFKEQ. The CDR3 extends over 15 amino acids. Deletions cut 0 bases from V and 6 bases from J, with 12 bases between. The CDR3 loop is CASSQDPRGSQPQHF. The CDR3 region has the DNA TGTGCCAGCAGCCAAGATCCGAGGGGGAGTCAGCCCCAGCATTTT.

The J gene is TRBJ1-2, the V gene TRBV30, with a weak D call TRBD1 (5 bases). Trimming removed 3 bases from V and 3 bases from J, with 17 bases in between. Germline V gene sequence: CDR1 GTSNPN, CDR2 SVGIG (reference sequence). The CDR3 has 15 amino acids. CDR3 sequence: CAWSLLPTDYYGYTF. DNA of the CDR3: TGTGCCTGGAGCTTATTACCGACAGACTACTATGGCTACACCTTC.

The chain combines TRBV6-4 with TRBJ2-3, with TRBD1 matching 8 bases. With V trimmed by 3 bases and J by 3 bases, 5 bases remained unmatched. The CDR3 contains 15 residues. CDR1 is MRHNA, CDR2 SNTAGT, per germline. The CDR3 region is CASSDTDRATDTQYF. Here the CDR3 DNA reads TGTGCCAGCAGTGATACGGACAGGGCTACAGATACGCAGTATTTT.

The chain links TRBV4-1 to TRBJ1-1, with a weak D call TRBD1 (5 bases). V lost 8 bases and J 4 bases, leaving 14 bases between the germline ends. The CDR3 totals 13 residues. Per the germline V gene, CDR1 is MGHRA and CDR2 is YSYEKL. The CDR3, as DNA: TGCGCCAGCGGATCGGGGGATTCCACTGAAGCTTTCTTT. Translated, it gives CASGSGDSTEAFF.

The chain recombines TRBV19 with TRBJ2-1, with 8 bases fitting TRBD2. The junction had 13 bases not matched to a gene; V was cut back by 6 bases and J by 6 bases. CDR3 length equals 16 residues. Germline assignment: CDR1 LNHDA and CDR2 SQIVND (reference sequence). The CDR3 coding sequence is TGTGCCAGTAGCACCAGAGCGGGAGAGAGTAGCAATGAGCAGTTCTTC. Translation gives CASSTRAGESSNEQFF.